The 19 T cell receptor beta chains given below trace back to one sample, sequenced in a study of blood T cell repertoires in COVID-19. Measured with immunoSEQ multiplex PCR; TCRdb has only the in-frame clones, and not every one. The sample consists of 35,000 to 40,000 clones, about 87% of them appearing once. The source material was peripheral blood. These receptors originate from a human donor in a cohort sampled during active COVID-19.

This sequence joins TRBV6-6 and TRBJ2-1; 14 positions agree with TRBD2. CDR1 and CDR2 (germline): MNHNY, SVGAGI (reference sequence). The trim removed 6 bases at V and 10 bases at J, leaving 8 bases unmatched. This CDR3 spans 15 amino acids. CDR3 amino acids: CASSSTSGGGQEQFF. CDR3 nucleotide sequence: TGTGCCAGCAGCTCGACTAGCGGGGGGGGACAAGAGCAGTTCTTC.

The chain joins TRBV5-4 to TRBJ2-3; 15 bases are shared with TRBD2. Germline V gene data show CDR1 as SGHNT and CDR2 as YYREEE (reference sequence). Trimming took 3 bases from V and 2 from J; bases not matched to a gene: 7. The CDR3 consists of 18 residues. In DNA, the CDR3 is TGTGCCAGCAGCTCGCGTGGACTAGCGGGGGGGATCACAGATACGCAGTATTTT. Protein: CASSSRGLAGGITDTQYF.

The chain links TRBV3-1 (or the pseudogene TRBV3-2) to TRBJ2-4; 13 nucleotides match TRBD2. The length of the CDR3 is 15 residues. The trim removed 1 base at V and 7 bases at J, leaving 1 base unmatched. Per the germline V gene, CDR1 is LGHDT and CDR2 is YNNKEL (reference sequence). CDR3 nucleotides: TGTGCCAGCAGCCAAGCGACTAGCGGGAGGAACATTCAGTACTTC. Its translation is CASSQATSGRNIQYF.

CDR3 amino acids: CASSHKYWMTVPYEQYF. DNA for the CDR3: TGTGCCAGCAGCCATAAATACTGGATGACAGTCCCCTACGAGCAGTACTTC. The chain employs TRBV9 and TRBJ2-7; possibly TRBD1 for D (5 bases). Trimming shortened V by 4 bases and J by 2 bases, and 22 bases separated the two germline ends. The length of the CDR3 is 17 residues. Germline CDR1 reads SGDLS; CDR2 reads YYNGEE.

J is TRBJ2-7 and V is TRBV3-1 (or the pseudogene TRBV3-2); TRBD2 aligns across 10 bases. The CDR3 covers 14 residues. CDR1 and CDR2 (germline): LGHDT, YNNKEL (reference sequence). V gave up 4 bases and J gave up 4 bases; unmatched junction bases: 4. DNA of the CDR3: TGTGCCAGCAGCCCCGGACTAGCGGCTTACGAGCAGTACTTC. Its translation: CASSPGLAAYEQYF.

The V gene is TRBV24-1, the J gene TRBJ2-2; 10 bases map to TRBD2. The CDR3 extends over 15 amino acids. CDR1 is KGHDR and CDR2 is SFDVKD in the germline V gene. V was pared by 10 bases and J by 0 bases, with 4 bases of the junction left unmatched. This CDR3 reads CATDSGRTNTGELFF. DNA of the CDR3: TGTGCCACTGATAGCGGGAGGACGAACACCGGGGAGCTGTTTTTT.

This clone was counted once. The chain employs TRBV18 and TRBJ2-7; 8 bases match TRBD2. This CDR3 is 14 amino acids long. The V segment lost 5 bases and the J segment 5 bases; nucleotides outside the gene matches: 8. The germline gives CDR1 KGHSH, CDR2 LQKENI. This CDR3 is CASSRAGADNEQYF. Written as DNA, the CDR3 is TGTGCCAGCTCAAGAGCGGGAGCGGACAACGAGCAGTACTTC.

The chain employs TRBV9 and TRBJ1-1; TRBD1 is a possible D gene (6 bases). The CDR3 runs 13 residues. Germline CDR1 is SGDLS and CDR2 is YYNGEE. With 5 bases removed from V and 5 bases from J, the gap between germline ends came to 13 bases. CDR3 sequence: CASSQGGQTEAFF. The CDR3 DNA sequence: TGTGCCAGCAGTCAAGGGGGTCAAACTGAAGCTTTCTTT.

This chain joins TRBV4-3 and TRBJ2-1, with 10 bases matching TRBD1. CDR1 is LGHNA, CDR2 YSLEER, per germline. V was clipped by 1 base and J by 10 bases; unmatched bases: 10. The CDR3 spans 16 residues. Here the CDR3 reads CASSQGGTGVDQEQFF. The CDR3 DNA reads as TGCGCCAGCAGCCAAGGGGGGACAGGGGTAGACCAAGAGCAGTTCTTC.

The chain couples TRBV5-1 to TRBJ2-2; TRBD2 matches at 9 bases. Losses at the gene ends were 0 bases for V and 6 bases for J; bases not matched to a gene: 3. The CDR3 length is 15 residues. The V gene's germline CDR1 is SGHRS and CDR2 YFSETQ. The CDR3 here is CASSLVTSGAGELFF. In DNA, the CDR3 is TGCGCCAGCAGCTTGGTGACTAGCGGTGCCGGGGAGCTGTTTTTT.

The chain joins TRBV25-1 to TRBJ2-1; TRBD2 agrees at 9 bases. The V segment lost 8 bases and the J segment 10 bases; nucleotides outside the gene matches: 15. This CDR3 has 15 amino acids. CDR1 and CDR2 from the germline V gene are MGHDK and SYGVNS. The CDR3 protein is CASSIPGLAVREQFF. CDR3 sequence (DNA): TGTGCCAGCTCCATACCGGGACTAGCCGTTCGGGAGCAGTTCTTC.

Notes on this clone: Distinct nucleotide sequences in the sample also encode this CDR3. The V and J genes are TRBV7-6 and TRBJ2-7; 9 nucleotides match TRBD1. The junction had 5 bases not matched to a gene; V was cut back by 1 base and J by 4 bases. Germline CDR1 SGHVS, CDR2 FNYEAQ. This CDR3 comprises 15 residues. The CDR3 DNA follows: TGTGCCAGCAGCTTAGGGGGGGACAGGGCTTACGAGCAGTACTTC. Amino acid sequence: CASSLGGDRAYEQYF.

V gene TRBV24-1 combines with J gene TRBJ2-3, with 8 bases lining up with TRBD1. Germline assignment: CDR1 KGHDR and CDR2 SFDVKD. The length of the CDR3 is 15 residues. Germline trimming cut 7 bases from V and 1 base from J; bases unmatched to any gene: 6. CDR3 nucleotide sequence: TGTGCCACCAGAGAAGGGGGACAGGGCACAGATACGCAGTATTTT. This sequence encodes CATREGGQGTDTQYF.

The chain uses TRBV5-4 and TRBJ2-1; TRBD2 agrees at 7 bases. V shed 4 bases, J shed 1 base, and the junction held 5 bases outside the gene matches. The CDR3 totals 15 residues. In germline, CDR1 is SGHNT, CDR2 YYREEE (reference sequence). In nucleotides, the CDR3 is TGTGCCAGCAGCCCCAGCGGGGCGTCCTACAATGAGCAGTTCTTC. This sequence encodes CASSPSGASYNEQFF.

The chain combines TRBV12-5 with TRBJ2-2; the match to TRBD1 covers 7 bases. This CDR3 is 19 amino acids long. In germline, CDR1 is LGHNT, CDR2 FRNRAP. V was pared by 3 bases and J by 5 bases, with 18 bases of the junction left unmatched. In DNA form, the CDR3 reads TGTGCTAGTGGTTTAAGCCGGGTCAGTCAGGGGGTAGAGACCGGGGAGCTGTTTTTT. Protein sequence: CASGLSRVSQGVETGELFF.

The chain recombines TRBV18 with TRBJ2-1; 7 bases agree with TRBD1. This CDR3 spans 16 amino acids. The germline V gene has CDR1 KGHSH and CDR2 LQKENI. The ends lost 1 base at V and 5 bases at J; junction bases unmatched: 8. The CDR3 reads CASSPLPGQRNNEQFF. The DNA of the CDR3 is TGTGCCAGCTCACCACTGCCGGGACAGCGAAACAATGAGCAGTTCTTC. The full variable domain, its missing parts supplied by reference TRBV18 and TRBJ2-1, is NAGVMQNPRHLVRRRGQEARLRCSPMKGHSHVYWYRQLPEEGLKFMVYLQKENIIDESGMPKERFSAEFPKEGPSILRIQQVVRGDSAAYFCASSPLPGQRNNEQFFGPGTRLTVL.

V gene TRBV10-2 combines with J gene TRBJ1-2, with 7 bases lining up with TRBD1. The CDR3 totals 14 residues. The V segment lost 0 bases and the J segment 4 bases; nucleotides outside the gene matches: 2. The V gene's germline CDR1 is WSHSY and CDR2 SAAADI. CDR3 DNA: TGCGCCAGCAGTGAGTCGAACAGGGGCTATGGCTACACCTTC. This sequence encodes CASSESNRGYGYTF.

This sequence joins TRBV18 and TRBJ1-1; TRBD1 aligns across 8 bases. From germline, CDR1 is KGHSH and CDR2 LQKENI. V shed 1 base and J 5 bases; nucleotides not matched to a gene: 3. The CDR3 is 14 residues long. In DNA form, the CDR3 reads TGTGCCAGCTCACCACTCGGACAGGGAACTGAAGCTTTCTTT. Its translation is CASSPLGQGTEAFF. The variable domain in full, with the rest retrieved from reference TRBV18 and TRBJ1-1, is NAGVMQNPRHLVRRRGQEARLRCSPMKGHSHVYWYRQLPEEGLKFMVYLQKENIIDESGMPKERFSAEFPKEGPSILRIQQVVRGDSAAYFCASSPLGQGTEAFFGQGTRLTVV.

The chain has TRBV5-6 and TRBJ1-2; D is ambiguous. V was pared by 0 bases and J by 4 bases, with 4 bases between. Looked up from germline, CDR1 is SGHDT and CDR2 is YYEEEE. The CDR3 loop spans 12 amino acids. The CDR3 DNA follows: TGTGCCAGCAGCTTGGTCAGCTATGGCTACACCTTC. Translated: CASSLVSYGYTF.